This T cell receptor (beta chain) was obtained from a study of T cells after yellow fever vaccination. By 5'RACE template switching, TCR cDNA was produced, with a universal primer site and UMIs added in the process. TCRdb independently ran MiXCR on the 5' RACE reads; one entry per CDR3 protein. The data show hundreds of thousands of distinct CDR3 sequences, more than 3% seen once. This clonotype was seen only a few times. This clonotype originated in a man aged 18 to 29 who received the YFV17D yellow fever vaccine. Material: PBMCs, obtained on the day of the yellow fever booster vaccination.

The DNA for the CDR3 is TGTGCCAGCAGCCAGGGACTGCAGACGTGGACTGAAGCTTTCTTT. Protein product: CASSQGLQTWTEAFF. This chain connects TRBV14 to TRBJ1-1, with D maybe TRBD1 (5 bases). Germline values: CDR1 SGHDN, CDR2 FVKESK. There are 15 residues in the CDR3. V lost 3 bases and J lost 5, with 16 bases in between.